The T cell receptor beta chain described here comes from a study of T cell repertoires in cytomegalovirus infection. Study-level background: Epitope selection comprised recently identified HLA-C-restricted CMV epitopes and well-studied HLA-B-restricted CMV epitopes. Indications came from public TCR beta signatures; they pointed to CMV infection and to a matching HLA type.

CDR1 SGDLS and CDR2 YYNGEE come from the germline V gene. Trimming removed 4 bases at V and 5 bases at J, with 15 bases between. There are 14 residues in the CDR3. On this clonotype itself: Its target is unknown.

TCRdb processed the reads anew with MiXCR; each CDR3 protein has one entry. The table includes approximately 310,000 distinct CDR3 sequences, approximately 25% detected once. The rearrangement joins TRBV9 to TRBJ2-5; no reliable D call. The source was cultured PBMCs, collected from culture after CMV antigen stimulation. The TCR sequence derives from a human donor in good health (CMV status not recorded). Some clones in this sample may be carry-over from other donors' samples. This chain's CDR3 is CASSPPGVGETQYF. The CDR3, as DNA: TGTGCCAGCAGCCCCCCGGGCGTCGGGGAGACCCAGTACTTC.